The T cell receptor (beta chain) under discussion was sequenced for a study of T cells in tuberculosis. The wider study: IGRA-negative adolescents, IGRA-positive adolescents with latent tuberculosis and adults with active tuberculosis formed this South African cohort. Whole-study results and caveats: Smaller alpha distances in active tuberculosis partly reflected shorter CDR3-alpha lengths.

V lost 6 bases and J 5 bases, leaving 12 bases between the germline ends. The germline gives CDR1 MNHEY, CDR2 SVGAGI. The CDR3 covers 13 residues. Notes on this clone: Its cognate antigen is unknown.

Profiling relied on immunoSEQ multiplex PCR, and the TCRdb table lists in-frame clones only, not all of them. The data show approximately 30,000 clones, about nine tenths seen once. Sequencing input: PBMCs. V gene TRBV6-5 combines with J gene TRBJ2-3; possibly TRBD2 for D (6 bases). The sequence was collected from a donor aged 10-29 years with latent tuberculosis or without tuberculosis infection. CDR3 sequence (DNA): TGTGCCAGCAGCCTCTCGGGGGAAGATACGCAGTATTTT. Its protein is CASSLSGEDTQYF.